Following are 21 T cell receptor beta chains from one sample sequenced in a study of identical twins. TCRdb used MiXCR to reprocess the 5' RACE reads, holding one entry per CDR3 protein. The sample holds 350,000 to 500,000 distinct CDR3 sequences, approximately 17% seen once. Material: naive T cells sorted from blood. The receptor set was obtained from a man aged 45-60 years in good health.

This clonotype was observed a few times. V is TRBV6-5 and J is TRBJ2-7, with 9 positions matching TRBD1. CDR1 and CDR2 from the germline V gene are MNHEY and SVGAGI. CDR3 length: 15 residues. V gave up 2 bases and J gave up 2 bases; unmatched junction bases: 4. This CDR3 reads CASSYGTGRTYEQYF. In nucleotides, the CDR3 is TGTGCCAGCAGTTACGGGACAGGGCGTACCTACGAGCAGTACTTC.

This clonotype was recorded at least ten times. V and J are TRBV6-2 or TRBV6-3 and TRBJ2-2; 7 nucleotides line up with TRBD1. The CDR3 spans 14 residues. The germline V gene has CDR1 MNHEY and CDR2 SVGEGT. J gave up 6 bases and V 2 bases, and 3 bases lay outside the gene matches. The CDR3 nucleotides read TGTGCCAGCAGTTACGACAGGGTTCCCGGGGAGCTGTTTTTT. This gives the protein CASSYDRVPGELFF.

The chain couples TRBV7-1 to TRBJ2-1, with 11 positions matching TRBD2. TRBV7-1 qualifies as an ORF whose function is uncertain. The CDR3 has 14 residues. V lost 3 bases, J lost 9 bases, and 4 bases stayed unmatched. The CDR3 is CASSSSGGEVEQFF. The CDR3 DNA is TGTGCCAGCAGCTCTAGCGGGGGGGAGGTTGAGCAGTTCTTC.

This clonotype has only a few counts. The chain employs TRBV20-1 and TRBJ1-2; tentative D call: TRBD1 (6 bases). Germline-derived CDR1 and CDR2 are DFQATT and SNEGSKA (reference sequence). V was pared by 3 bases and J by 2 bases, with 16 bases between. The CDR3 totals 15 residues. CDR3 DNA sequence: TGCAGTGCTAGTCGGCGGCTAAGGGGGAACTATGGCTACACCTTC. Translated, it gives CSASRRLRGNYGYTF.

The rearrangement joins TRBV4-1 to TRBJ2-3, with D maybe TRBD1 (6 bases). V shed 4 bases and J shed 4 bases, with 12 bases lying between them. Germline CDR1 MGHRA, CDR2 YSYEKL. The CDR3 consists of 14 residues. The CDR3: CASSLTGLADTQYF. The CDR3 DNA reads TGCGCCAGCAGCCTAACAGGGCTTGCAGATACGCAGTATTTT.

The V and J genes are TRBV29-1 and TRBJ1-1; weak D call: TRBD1 (5 bases). V lost 6 bases and J lost 2, with 10 bases in between. The CDR3 runs to 12 residues. CDR1 is SQVTM, CDR2 ANQGSEA, per germline. This chain's CDR3 is CSVGTANTEAFF. The CDR3 DNA sequence: TGCAGCGTAGGGACCGCCAACACTGAAGCTTTCTTT. The full variable domain, completed using reference TRBV29-1 and TRBJ1-1, is SAVISQKPSRDICQRGTSLTIQCQVDSQVTMMFWYRQQPGQSLTLIATANQGSEATYESGFVIDKFPISRPNLTFSTLTVSNMSPEDSSIYLCSVGTANTEAFFGQGTRLTVV.

This clonotype was observed many times. The chain has TRBV29-1 and TRBJ1-1; 10 bases match TRBD1. The CDR3 has 13 amino acids. Trimming at V came to 7 bases and at J to 4 bases, leaving 6 bases not matched to a gene. Germline V gene sequence: CDR1 SQVTM, CDR2 ANQGSEA. Here the CDR3 reads CSAFRDRGTEAFF. DNA for the CDR3: TGCAGCGCGTTCCGGGACAGGGGCACTGAAGCTTTCTTT.

The chain carries TRBV20-1 and TRBJ1-3; 7 bases fit TRBD1. CDR1 DFQATT and CDR2 SNEGSKA come from the germline V gene (reference sequence). The V gene end was trimmed by 1 base and the J gene end by 8 bases; junction bases not matched to a gene: 8. The CDR3 contains 14 residues. CDR3 sequence reads: CSARVIGDRYTIYF. CDR3 coding DNA: TGCAGTGCTAGAGTGATTGGGGACAGATACACCATATATTTT.

The sample holds a few counts of this clonotype. This chain uses TRBV4-3 with TRBJ2-3, with 15 bases aligning to TRBD2. The V gene's germline CDR1 is LGHNA and CDR2 YSLEER. J was trimmed by 2 bases and V by 3 bases; bases with no gene match: 6. The CDR3 is 18 residues long. In nucleotides, the CDR3 is TGCGCCAGCAGCCAGGCGGGACTAGCGGGAGGTTCCACAGATACGCAGTATTTT. Translation: CASSQAGLAGGSTDTQYF.

This clonotype was observed a handful of times. V and J are TRBV29-1 and TRBJ2-1; D is perhaps TRBD1 (6 bases). The CDR3 has 11 amino acids. Germline assignment: CDR1 SQVTM and CDR2 ANQGSEA. V lost 3 bases and J 15 bases, leaving 15 bases between the germline ends. The CDR3 spells CSVDSWDTVFF. In DNA form, the CDR3 reads TGCAGCGTTGATTCGTGGGACACTGTGTTCTTC.

This clonotype has more than one count but fewer than ten. V and J are TRBV10-3 and TRBJ1-1; tentatively, D is TRBD1 (5 bases). With 4 bases removed from V and 1 base from J, the gap between germline ends came to 7 bases. The CDR3 sequence is 13 residues long. Germline V CDR1 and CDR2: ENHRY, SYGVKD. The CDR3, as DNA: TGTGCCATCAGTGGTCAGGGGAACACTGAAGCTTTCTTT. It translates to CAISGQGNTEAFF.

In this sample, this clonotype turned up a few times. The gene calls are TRBV29-1 and TRBJ1-3; D not certain. The V and J ends lost 1 base and 3 bases respectively, with 10 bases between them. The CDR3 consists of 14 residues. Germline V gives CDR1 SQVTM, CDR2 ANQGSEA. CDR3 sequence (DNA): TGCAGCGTTGAAGTGGTGGGTTATGGAAACACCATATATTTT. This translates into CSVEVVGYGNTIYF.

This clonotype was seen repeatedly, ten times or more. This sequence joins TRBV10-3 and TRBJ2-1; D is tentatively TRBD1 or TRBD2 (5 bases each). CDR3 size: 11 residues. V was cut by 9 bases and J by 5 bases, with 8 bases left in between. Germline loops: CDR1 ENHRY, CDR2 SYGVKD. The CDR3 here is CAMGRHNEQFF. In nucleotides, the CDR3 is TGTGCCATGGGACGCCACAATGAGCAGTTCTTC.

This clonotype was seen only a few times. The chain combines TRBV7-2 with TRBJ2-2, with D possibly matching TRBD2 (5 bases). The germline V gene encodes CDR1 SGHTA and CDR2 FQGNSA. This CDR3 has 15 residues. The V end lost 5 bases, the J end lost 10 bases, and 20 bases lay between the germline ends. The CDR3 sequence is CASSPDALVGLELFF. The DNA for the CDR3 is TGTGCCAGCAGCCCGGACGCACTAGTTGGGTTGGAGCTGTTTTTT.

The chain employs TRBV6-1 and TRBJ2-2; TRBD2 aligns across 12 bases. CDR1 and CDR2 (germline): MNHNS, SASEGT. After removal of 7 bases from V and 7 bases from J, the junction contained 19 bases not matched to a gene. The CDR3 sequence is 19 residues long. The DNA for the CDR3 is TGTGCCAGCAACGCCCTAGCGGGGGGGCCTCGGAGTCAATTCGGGGAGCTGTTTTTT. Amino acids: CASNALAGGPRSQFGELFF.

This clonotype turned up a few times. The CDR3 nucleotides are TGCAGCGTTGCGAGACAGTTAACCTACAATGAGCAGTTCTTC. Protein product: CSVARQLTYNEQFF. J is TRBJ2-1 and V is TRBV29-1; a weak D match, TRBD1 (5 bases). V was clipped by 4 bases and J by 2 bases, with 12 bases between them. Germline values: CDR1 SQVTM, CDR2 ANQGSEA. This CDR3 region has 14 residues.

This clonotype has ten or more counts. The J gene is TRBJ2-5, the V gene TRBV4-1; 7 nucleotides align to TRBD2. The CDR3 is 19 residues long. CDR1 and CDR2 (germline): MGHRA, YSYEKL. V was clipped by 0 bases and J by 4 bases; unmatched bases: 17. Here the CDR3 reads CASSQEGGLVTSGRETQYF. The CDR3 coding sequence is TGCGCCAGCAGCCAAGAAGGAGGACTAGTAACTTCTGGTCGAGAGACCCAGTACTTC.

This chain links TRBV20-1 with TRBJ2-1; 8 positions agree with TRBD1. Germline V gene data show CDR1 as DFQATT and CDR2 as SNEGSKA (reference sequence). This CDR3 is built from 13 residues. The V gene end was trimmed by 5 bases and the J gene end by 9 bases; junction bases not matched to a gene: 9. The CDR3 bases are TGCAGTGCTTCCCGGACAGGGAAGGGTGAGCAGTTCTTC. Its protein is CSASRTGKGEQFF.

This clonotype was detected many times. The chain employs TRBV7-9 and TRBJ1-5; D possibly corresponds to TRBD1 (5 bases). This CDR3 has 15 residues. Germline V gene data show CDR1 as SEHNR and CDR2 as FQNEAQ (reference sequence). V was trimmed by 1 base and J by 2 bases, leaving 9 bases between them. In nucleotides, the CDR3 is TGTGCCAGCAGCTTAGACCAGGGAGGCAATCAGCCCCAGCATTTT. Its protein is CASSLDQGGNQPQHF.

This clonotype was seen repeatedly, ten times or more. J is TRBJ2-1 and V is TRBV20-1; TRBD2 might be the D (6 bases). The CDR3 extends over 14 amino acids. Trimming stripped 3 bases from V and 3 bases from J, with 12 bases between. CDR1 and CDR2 (germline): DFQATT, SNEGSKA (reference sequence). The CDR3 loop is CSASAGTLYNEQFF. The CDR3 DNA sequence: TGCAGTGCTAGCGCCGGGACTCTCTACAATGAGCAGTTCTTC.

This chain joins TRBV29-1 and TRBJ1-5, with D uncertain. The CDR3 consists of 8 residues. Trimming shortened V by 8 bases and J by 7 bases, and 3 bases separated the two germline ends. Per the germline V gene, CDR1 is SQVTM and CDR2 is ANQGSEA. The CDR3 DNA reads as TGCAGCAGACAGCCCCAGCATTTT. It codes for CSRQPQHF.